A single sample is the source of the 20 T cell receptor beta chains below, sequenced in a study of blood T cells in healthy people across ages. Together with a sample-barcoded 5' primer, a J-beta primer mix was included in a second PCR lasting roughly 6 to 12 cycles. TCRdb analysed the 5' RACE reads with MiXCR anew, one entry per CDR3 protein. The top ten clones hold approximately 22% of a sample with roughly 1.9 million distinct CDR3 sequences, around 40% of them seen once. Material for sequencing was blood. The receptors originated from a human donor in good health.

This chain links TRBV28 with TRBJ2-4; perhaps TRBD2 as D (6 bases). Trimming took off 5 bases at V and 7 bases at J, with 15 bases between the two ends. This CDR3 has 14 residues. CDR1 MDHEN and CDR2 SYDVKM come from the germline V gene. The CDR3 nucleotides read TGTGCCAGCAGTCCTGGGACCCGGGGGAACATTCAGTACTTC. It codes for CASSPGTRGNIQYF.

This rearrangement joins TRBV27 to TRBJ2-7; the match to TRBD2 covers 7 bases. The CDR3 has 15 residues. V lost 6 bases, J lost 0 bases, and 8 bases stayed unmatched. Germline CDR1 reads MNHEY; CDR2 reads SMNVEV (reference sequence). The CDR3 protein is CASRMGLRSSYEQYF. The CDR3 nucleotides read TGTGCCAGCAGAATGGGACTAAGGTCCTCCTACGAGCAGTACTTC.

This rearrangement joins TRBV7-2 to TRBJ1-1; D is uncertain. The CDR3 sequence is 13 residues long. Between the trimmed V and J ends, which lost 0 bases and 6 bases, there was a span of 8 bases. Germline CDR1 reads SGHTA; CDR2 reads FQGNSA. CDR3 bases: TGTGCCAGCAGCTTAGCGCTGGCCGCTGAAGCTTTCTTT. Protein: CASSLALAAEAFF.

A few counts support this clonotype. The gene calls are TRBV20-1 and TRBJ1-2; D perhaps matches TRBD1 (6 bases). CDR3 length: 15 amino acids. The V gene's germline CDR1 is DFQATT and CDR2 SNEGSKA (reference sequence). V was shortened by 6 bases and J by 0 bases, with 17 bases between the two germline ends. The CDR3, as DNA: TGCAGTGCCAGCGGAAGGGGGAGTGCTAACTATGGCTACACCTTC. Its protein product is CSASGRGSANYGYTF.

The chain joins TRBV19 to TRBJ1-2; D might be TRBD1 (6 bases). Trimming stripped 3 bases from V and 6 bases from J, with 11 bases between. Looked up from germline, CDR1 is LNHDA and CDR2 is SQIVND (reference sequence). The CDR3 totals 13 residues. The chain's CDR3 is CASSILDSHGYTF. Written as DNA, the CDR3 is TGTGCCAGTAGTATCCTGGACAGTCATGGCTACACCTTC.

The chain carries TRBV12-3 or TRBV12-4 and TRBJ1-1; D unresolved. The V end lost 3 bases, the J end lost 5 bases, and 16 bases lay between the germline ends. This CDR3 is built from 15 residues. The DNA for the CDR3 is TGTGCCAGCAGTTTCTTGCAGGCGGGTGGAACTGAAGCTTTCTTT. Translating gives CASSFLQAGGTEAFF.

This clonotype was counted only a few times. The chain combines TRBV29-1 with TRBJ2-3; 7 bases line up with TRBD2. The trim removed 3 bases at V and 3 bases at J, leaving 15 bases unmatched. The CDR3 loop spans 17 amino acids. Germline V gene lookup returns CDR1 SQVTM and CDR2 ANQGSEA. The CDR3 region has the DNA TGCAGCGTTGAGTCTCTGGCGGGGGTGGGTGGTACAGATACGCAGTATTTT. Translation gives CSVESLAGVGGTDTQYF.

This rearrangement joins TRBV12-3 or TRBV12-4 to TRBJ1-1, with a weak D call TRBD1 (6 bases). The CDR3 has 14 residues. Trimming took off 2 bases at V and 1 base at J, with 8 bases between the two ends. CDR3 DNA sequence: TGTGCCAGCAGTTTACCGGGACAGAACACTGAAGCTTTCTTT. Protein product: CASSLPGQNTEAFF.

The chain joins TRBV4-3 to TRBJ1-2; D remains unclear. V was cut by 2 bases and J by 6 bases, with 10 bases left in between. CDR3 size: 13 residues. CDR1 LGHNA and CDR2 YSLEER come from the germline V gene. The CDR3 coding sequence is TGCGCCAGCAGCCAACGAGGGAACGATGGCTACACCTTC. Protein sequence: CASSQRGNDGYTF.

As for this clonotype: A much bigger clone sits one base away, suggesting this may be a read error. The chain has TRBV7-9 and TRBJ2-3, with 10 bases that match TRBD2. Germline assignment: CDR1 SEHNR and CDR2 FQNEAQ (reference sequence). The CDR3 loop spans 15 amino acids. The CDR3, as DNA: TGTGCCAGCAGCTTTAGCGGGGGGAGCACAGATACGCGGTATTTT. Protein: CASSFSGGSTDTRYF.

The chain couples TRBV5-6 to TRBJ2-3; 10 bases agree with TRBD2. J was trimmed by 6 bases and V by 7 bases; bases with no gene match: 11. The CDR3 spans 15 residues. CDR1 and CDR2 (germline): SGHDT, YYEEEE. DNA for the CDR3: TGTGCCAGCGGATCTAGCGGGGGAGCCTTGGATACGCAGTATTTT. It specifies CASGSSGGALDTQYF.

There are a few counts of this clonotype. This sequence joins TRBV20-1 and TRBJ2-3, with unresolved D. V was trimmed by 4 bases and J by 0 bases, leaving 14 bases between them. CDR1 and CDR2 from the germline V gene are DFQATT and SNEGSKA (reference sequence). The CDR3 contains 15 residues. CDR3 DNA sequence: TGCAGTGCTACGGTGGCGACACCGAGCACAGATACGCAGTATTTT. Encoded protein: CSATVATPSTDTQYF.

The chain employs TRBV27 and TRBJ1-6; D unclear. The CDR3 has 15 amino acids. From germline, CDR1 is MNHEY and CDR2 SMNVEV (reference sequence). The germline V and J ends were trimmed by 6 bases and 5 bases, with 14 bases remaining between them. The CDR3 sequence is CASRVWREHNSPLHF. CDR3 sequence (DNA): TGTGCCAGCAGGGTTTGGCGGGAGCATAATTCACCCCTCCACTTT.

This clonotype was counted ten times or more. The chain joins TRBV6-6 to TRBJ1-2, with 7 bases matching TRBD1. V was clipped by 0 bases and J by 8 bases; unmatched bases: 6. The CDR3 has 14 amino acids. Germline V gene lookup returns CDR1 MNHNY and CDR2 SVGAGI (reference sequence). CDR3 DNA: TGTGCCAGCAGTTACTCCCACAGGGGAGGGGGCTACACCTTC. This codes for CASSYSHRGGGYTF.

The CDR3 DNA is TGCAGCGTTGGGGTTAATGAGCAGTTCTTC. This encodes CSVGVNEQFF. V gene TRBV29-1 combines with J gene TRBJ2-1; D uncertain. Germline CDR1 reads SQVTM; CDR2 reads ANQGSEA. Trimming stripped 4 bases from V and 7 bases from J, with 5 bases between. This CDR3 has 10 residues.

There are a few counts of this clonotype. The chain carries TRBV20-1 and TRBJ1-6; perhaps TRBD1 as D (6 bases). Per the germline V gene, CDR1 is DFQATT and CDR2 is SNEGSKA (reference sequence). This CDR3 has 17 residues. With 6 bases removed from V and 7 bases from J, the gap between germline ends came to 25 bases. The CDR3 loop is CSAPSLTQGGRNSPLHF. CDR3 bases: TGCAGTGCCCCAAGCCTAACACAGGGAGGGCGGAATTCACCCCTCCACTTT.

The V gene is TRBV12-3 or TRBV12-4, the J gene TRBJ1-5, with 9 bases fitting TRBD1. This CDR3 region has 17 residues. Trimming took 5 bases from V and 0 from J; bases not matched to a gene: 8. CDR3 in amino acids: CASSRPGQGGSNQPQHF. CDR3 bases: TGTGCCAGCAGTCGGCCGGGACAGGGAGGTAGCAATCAGCCCCAGCATTTT.

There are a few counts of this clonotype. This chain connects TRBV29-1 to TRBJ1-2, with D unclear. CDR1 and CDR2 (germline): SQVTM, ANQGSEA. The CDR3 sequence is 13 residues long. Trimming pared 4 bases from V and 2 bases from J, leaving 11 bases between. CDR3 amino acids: CSVVDGRNYGYTF. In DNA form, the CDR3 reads TGCAGCGTTGTTGACGGACGAAACTATGGCTACACCTTC.

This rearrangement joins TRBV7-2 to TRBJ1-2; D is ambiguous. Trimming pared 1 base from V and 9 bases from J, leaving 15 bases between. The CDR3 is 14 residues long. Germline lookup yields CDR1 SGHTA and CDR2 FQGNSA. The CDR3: CASSLGDVLGRYTF. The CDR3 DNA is TGTGCCAGCAGCTTAGGCGACGTCTTGGGTCGCTACACCTTC.

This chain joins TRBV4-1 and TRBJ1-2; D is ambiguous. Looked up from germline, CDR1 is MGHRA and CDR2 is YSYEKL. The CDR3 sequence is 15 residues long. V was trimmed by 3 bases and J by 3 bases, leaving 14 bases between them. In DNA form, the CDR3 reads TGCGCCAGCAGCCAGGGGATACTGAACCACTATGGCTACACCTTC. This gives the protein CASSQGILNHYGYTF.